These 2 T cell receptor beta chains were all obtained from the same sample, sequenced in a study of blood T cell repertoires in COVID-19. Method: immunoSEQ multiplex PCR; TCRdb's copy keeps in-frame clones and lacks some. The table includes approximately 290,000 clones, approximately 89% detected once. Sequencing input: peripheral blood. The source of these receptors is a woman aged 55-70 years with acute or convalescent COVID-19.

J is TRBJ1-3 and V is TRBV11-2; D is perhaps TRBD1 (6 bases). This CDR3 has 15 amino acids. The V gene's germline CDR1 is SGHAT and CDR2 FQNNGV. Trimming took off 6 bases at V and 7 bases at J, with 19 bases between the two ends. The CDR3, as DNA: TGTGCCAGCAGGCCAAGGGGGTTCTGGAGTAACACCATATATTTT. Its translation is CASRPRGFWSNTIYF.

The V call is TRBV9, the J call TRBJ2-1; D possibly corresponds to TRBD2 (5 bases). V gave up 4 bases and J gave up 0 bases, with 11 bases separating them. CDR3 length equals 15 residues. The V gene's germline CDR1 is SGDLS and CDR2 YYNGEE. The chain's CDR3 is CASSPRESSYNEQFF. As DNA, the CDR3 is TGTGCCAGCAGCCCCCGGGAAAGCTCCTACAATGAGCAGTTCTTC.